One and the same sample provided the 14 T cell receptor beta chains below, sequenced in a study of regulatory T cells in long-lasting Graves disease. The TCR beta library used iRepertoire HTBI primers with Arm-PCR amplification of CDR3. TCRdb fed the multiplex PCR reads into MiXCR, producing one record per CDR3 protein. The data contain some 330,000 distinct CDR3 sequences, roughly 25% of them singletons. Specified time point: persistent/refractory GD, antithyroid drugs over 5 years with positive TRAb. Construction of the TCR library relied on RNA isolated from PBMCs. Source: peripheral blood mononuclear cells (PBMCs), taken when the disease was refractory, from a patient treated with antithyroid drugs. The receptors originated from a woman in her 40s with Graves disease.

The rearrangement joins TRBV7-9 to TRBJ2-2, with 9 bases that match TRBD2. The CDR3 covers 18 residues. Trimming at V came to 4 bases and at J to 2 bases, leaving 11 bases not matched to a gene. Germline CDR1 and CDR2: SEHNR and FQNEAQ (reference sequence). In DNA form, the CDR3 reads TGTGCCAGCAGCTCCAGACTAGCGGACAAACATAACACCGGGGAGCTGTTTTTT. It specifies CASSSRLADKHNTGELFF.

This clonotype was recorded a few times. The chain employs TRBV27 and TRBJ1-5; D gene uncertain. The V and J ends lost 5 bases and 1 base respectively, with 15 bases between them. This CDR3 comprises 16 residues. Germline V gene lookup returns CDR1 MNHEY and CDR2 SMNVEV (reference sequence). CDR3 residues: CASSPRGRKSNQPQHF. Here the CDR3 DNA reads TGTGCCAGCAGTCCGCGGGGAAGAAAGAGCAATCAGCCCCAGCATTTT.

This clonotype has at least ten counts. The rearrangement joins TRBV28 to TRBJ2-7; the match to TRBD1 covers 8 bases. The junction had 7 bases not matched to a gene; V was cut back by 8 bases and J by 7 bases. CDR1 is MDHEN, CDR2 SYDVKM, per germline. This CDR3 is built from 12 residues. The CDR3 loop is CASQRQGREQYF. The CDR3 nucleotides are TGTGCCAGCCAGAGACAGGGGAGAGAGCAGTACTTC.

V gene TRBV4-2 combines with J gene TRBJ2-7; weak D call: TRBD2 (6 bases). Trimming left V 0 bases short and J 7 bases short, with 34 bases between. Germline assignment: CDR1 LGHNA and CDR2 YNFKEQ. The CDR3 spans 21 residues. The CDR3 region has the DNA TGTGCCAGCAGCCAAGATAATCCCCGACTAGGCGGCGGTGCCCTACGAGGGGAGCAGTACTTC. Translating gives CASSQDNPRLGGGALRGEQYF.

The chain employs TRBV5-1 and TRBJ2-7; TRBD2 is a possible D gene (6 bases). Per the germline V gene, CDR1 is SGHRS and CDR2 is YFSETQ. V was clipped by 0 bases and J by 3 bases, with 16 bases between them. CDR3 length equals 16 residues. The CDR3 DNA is TGCGCCAGCAGCTTGGATCGCGGCGGGATAAGCTACGAGCAGTACTTC. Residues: CASSLDRGGISYEQYF.

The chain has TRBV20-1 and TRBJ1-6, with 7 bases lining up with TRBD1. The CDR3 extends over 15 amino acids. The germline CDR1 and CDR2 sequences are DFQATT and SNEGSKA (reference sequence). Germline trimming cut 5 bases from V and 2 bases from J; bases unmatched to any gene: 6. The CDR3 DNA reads TGCAGTGCTGCTGAAGGACAGGCCTATAATTCACCCCTCCACTTT. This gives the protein CSAAEGQAYNSPLHF.

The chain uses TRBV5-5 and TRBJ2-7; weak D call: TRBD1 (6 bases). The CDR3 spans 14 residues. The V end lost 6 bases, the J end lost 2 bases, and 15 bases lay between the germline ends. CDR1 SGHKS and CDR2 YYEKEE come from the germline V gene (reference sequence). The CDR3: CASNKDSFPYEQYF. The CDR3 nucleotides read TGTGCCAGCAACAAGGACAGTTTCCCCTACGAGCAGTACTTC.

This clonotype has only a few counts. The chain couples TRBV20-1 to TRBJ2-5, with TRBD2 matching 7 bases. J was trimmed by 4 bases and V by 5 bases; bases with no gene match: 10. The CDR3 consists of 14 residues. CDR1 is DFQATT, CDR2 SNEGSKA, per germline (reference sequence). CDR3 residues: CSAQGGGSRETQYF. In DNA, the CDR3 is TGCAGTGCTCAGGGAGGCGGGAGTAGAGAGACCCAGTACTTC.

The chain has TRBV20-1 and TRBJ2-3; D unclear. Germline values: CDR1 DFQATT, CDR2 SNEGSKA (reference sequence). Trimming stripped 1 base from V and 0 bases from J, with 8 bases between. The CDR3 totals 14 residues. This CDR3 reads CSARAVTSTDTQYF. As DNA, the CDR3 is TGCAGTGCTAGAGCGGTTACTAGCACAGATACGCAGTATTTT.

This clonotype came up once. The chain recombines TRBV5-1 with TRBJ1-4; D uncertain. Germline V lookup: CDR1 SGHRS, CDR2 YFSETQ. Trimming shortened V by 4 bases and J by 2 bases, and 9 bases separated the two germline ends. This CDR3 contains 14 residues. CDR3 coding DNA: TGCGCCAGCAGCCCGGGGTTGACTAATGAAAAACTGTTTTTT. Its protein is CASSPGLTNEKLFF.

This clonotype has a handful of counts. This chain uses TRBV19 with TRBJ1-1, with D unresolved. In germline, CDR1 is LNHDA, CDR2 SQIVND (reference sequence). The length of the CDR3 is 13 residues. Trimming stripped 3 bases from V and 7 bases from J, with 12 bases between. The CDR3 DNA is TGTGCCAGTAGTATCCCGGGCCGGCGTGAAGCTTTCTTT. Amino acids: CASSIPGRREAFF.

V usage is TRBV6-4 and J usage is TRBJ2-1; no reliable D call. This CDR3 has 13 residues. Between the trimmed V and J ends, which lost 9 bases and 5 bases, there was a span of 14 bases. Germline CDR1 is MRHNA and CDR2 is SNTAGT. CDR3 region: CARNSNRDNEQFF. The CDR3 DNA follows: TGTGCCAGGAATTCCAACCGGGACAATGAGCAGTTCTTC.

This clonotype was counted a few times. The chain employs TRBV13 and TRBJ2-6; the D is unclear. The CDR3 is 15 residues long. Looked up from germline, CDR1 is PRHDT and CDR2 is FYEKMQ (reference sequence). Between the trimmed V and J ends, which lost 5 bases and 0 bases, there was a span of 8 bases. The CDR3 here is CASSPRLSGANVLTF. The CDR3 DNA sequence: TGTGCCAGCAGCCCCCGTCTCTCTGGGGCCAACGTCCTGACTTTC.

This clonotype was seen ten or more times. The CDR3 loop reads CASSLGGSLGFYEQYF. CDR3 nucleotide sequence: TGTGCCAGCAGCTTAGGGGGGTCACTGGGGTTCTACGAGCAGTACTTC. J is TRBJ2-7 and V is TRBV11-2; D assignment may be TRBD1 or TRBD2 (5 bases each). V was pared by 1 base and J by 3 bases, with 16 bases between. The CDR3 contains 16 residues. Germline assignment: CDR1 SGHAT and CDR2 FQNNGV.